One and the same sample provided the 20 T cell receptor beta chains below, sequenced in a study of OX40 agonist ivuxolimab in advanced cancers. The assay was immunoSEQ multiplex PCR, and TCRdb's table has in-frame clones only and misses some. The repertoire holds some 41,000 clones, with more than 85% as singletons. Material: CD4+ or CD8+ T cells sorted from blood, obtained in a trial of the OX40 agonist ivuxolimab. All receptors come from an adult with an advanced solid tumor such as melanoma, head and neck, liver or kidney cancer.

Notes on this clone: Other nucleotide sequences from this sample produce the same CDR3. The chain links TRBV7-9 to TRBJ2-3, with D possibly matching TRBD2 (6 bases). The length of the CDR3 is 14 residues. Trimming removed 4 bases from V and 2 bases from J, with 10 bases in between. Germline CDR1 SEHNR, CDR2 FQNEAQ (reference sequence). The CDR3 loop is CASSSGTFTDTQYF. The CDR3 DNA is TGTGCCAGCAGCTCTGGGACTTTCACAGATACGCAGTATTTT.

The genes are TRBV29-1 and TRBJ1-5; 9 positions match TRBD1. The V gene end was trimmed by 5 bases and the J gene end by 4 bases; junction bases not matched to a gene: 3. The CDR3 runs 13 residues. Germline CDR1 is SQVTM and CDR2 is ANQGSEA. Written as DNA, the CDR3 is TGCAGCGTTCAGACAGGGGGGAATCAGCCCCAGCATTTT. It is translated as CSVQTGGNQPQHF.

The chain combines TRBV7-2 with TRBJ1-4, with 10 bases that match TRBD1. Germline CDR1 reads SGHTA; CDR2 reads FQGNSA. Trimming cost V 5 bases and J 5 bases; bases outside gene matches: 14. There are 18 residues in the CDR3. CDR3 loop: CASSPRLLDRGTNEKLFF. In nucleotides, the CDR3 is TGTGCCAGCAGCCCTCGACTTCTGGACAGGGGGACAAATGAAAAACTGTTTTTT.

This rearrangement joins TRBV9 to TRBJ1-6, with TRBD1 as a possible D gene (6 bases). The ends were cut back, 4 bases at V and 9 bases at J, with 14 bases in the middle. The CDR3 has 14 amino acids. The germline V gene has CDR1 SGDLS and CDR2 YYNGEE. The CDR3 loop is CASSLAGQFSPLHF. CDR3 coding DNA: TGTGCCAGCAGCCTCGCCGGACAGTTTTCACCCCTCCACTTT.

The chain recombines TRBV5-4 with TRBJ1-1, with D perhaps matching TRBD1 (5 bases). Trimming left V 3 bases short and J 8 bases short, with 14 bases between. The length of the CDR3 is 13 residues. Germline V gene sequence: CDR1 SGHNT, CDR2 YYREEE (reference sequence). The CDR3 DNA sequence: TGTGCCAGCAGCTCTGGGGGGACTAGGGAAGCTTTCTTT. Its protein product is CASSSGGTREAFF. The full variable domain, its missing parts supplied by reference TRBV5-4 and TRBJ1-1, is ETGVTQSPTHLIKTRGQQVTLRCSSQSGHNTVSWYQQALGQGPQFIFQYYREEENGRGNFPPRFSGLQFPNYSSELNVNALELDDSALYLCASSSGGTREAFFGQGTRLTVV.

This chain connects TRBV28 to TRBJ1-5, with a tentative D call TRBD1 (5 bases). Trimming stripped 5 bases from V and 3 bases from J, with 14 bases between. The germline CDR1 and CDR2 sequences are MDHEN and SYDVKM. The CDR3 consists of 15 residues. The CDR3 DNA follows: TGTGCCAGCAGTCCCTTGACAGACTACAATCAGCCCCAGCATTTT. Protein sequence: CASSPLTDYNQPQHF.

Comments on this clone: The junction and the germline gene differ at one end; a read error may be behind it. Other DNA sequences from this sample encode an identical CDR3 as well. The V gene is TRBV6-1, the J gene TRBJ2-2, with a weak D call TRBD2 (5 bases). The CDR3 contains 14 residues. Germline V lookup: CDR1 MNHNS, CDR2 SASEGT. This CDR3 reads CASTIEPNTGELFF. The CDR3 DNA sequence: TGTGCCAGCACTATTGAGCCTAACACCGGGGAGCTGTTCTTT.

The rearrangement uses TRBV5-1 and TRBJ1-1; D is ambiguous. The CDR3 length is 14 residues. V lost 0 bases, J lost 0 bases, and 6 bases lay in between. Germline V gives CDR1 SGHRS, CDR2 YFSETQ. CDR3 nucleotides: TGCGCCAGCAGCTTGGACAGACTGAACACTGAAGCTTTCTTT. It encodes CASSLDRLNTEAFF.

This clone appeared once. The chain employs TRBV5-5 and TRBJ2-3, with D perhaps assigned TRBD1 or TRBD2 (7 bases each). The ends were cut back, 2 bases at V and 4 bases at J, with 20 bases in the middle. The CDR3 has 17 amino acids. CDR1 is SGHKS and CDR2 is YYEKEE in the germline V gene (reference sequence). The chain's CDR3 is CASSFSRGGVWADTQYF. DNA of the CDR3: TGTGCCAGCAGCTTCTCCAGGGGGGGCGTTTGGGCAGATACGCAGTATTTT.

The J gene is TRBJ2-5, the V gene TRBV7-2; D possibly uses TRBD1 or TRBD2 (5 bases each). The CDR3 has 15 residues. Germline V gene lookup returns CDR1 SGHTA and CDR2 FQGNSA. The V end lost 5 bases, the J end lost 5 bases, and 18 bases lay between the germline ends. The CDR3 coding sequence is TGTGCCAGCAGCGGAAGGGACGGTCCTTTCGAGACCCAGTACTTC. Its protein product is CASSGRDGPFETQYF.

V and J are TRBV7-9 and TRBJ1-1; TRBD1 agrees at 11 bases. The V segment lost 5 bases and the J segment 5 bases; nucleotides outside the gene matches: 7. Germline loops: CDR1 SEHNR, CDR2 FQNEAQ (reference sequence). CDR3 length equals 15 residues. Here the CDR3 DNA reads TGTGCCAGCAGCGCTTTGGGGACAGGGGGAACTGAAGCTTTCTTT. Its translation is CASSALGTGGTEAFF.

This rearrangement joins TRBV7-9 to TRBJ1-3; 8 nucleotides agree with TRBD1. J lost 8 bases, V lost 1 base, and 13 bases had no gene match. The CDR3 loop spans 17 amino acids. The germline V gene encodes CDR1 SEHNR and CDR2 FQNEAQ (reference sequence). The CDR3 sequence is CASSLGGGRGLVHTIYF. The DNA for the CDR3 is TGTGCCAGCAGCTTAGGAGGCGGCAGGGGGCTCGTTCACACCATATATTTT.

The chain joins TRBV7-2 to TRBJ2-1; D possibly matches TRBD1 or TRBD2 (5 bases each). Germline V gene lookup returns CDR1 SGHTA and CDR2 FQGNSA. CDR3 length: 15 amino acids. Between the trimmed V and J ends, which lost 4 bases and 0 bases, there was a span of 10 bases. The CDR3 DNA follows: TGTGCCAGCAGCTCGGGGCCGAGCTCCTACAATGAGCAGTTCTTC. It specifies CASSSGPSSYNEQFF.

This sequence joins TRBV11-1 and TRBJ1-4; no clear D. Between the trimmed V and J ends, which lost 5 bases and 7 bases, there was a span of 11 bases. The CDR3 consists of 13 residues. Germline lookup yields CDR1 SGHAT and CDR2 FQDESV (reference sequence). The DNA for the CDR3 is TGTGCCAGCAGCCCCCGCCCGTCTGAAAAACTGTTTTTT. Its translation: CASSPRPSEKLFF.

J is TRBJ2-1 and V is TRBV18; 8 bases are a match to TRBD1. CDR1 KGHSH and CDR2 LQKENI come from the germline V gene. V shed 3 bases and J 7 bases; nucleotides not matched to a gene: 2. This CDR3 spans 13 amino acids. The CDR3 is CASSPGQGNEQFF. The CDR3 region has the DNA TGTGCCAGCTCACCCGGACAGGGTAATGAGCAGTTCTTC.

The chain recombines TRBV15 with TRBJ1-1; D possibly corresponds to TRBD1 (5 bases). Between the trimmed V and J ends, which lost 1 base and 7 bases, there was a span of 13 bases. Germline CDR1 reads LNHNV; CDR2 reads YYDKDF (reference sequence). This CDR3 comprises 14 residues. The CDR3 nucleotides read TGTGCCACCAGCAGAGCCCTGGGGGTGAGTGAAGCTTTCTTT. Protein sequence: CATSRALGVSEAFF.

With respect to this clone: The identical CDR3 is also encoded by other nucleotide sequences in the sample. V usage is TRBV5-1 and J usage is TRBJ2-2; D is possibly TRBD1 (5 bases). The germline V gene has CDR1 SGHRS and CDR2 YFSETQ. Trimming took off 4 bases at V and 3 bases at J, with 7 bases between the two ends. The CDR3 consists of 13 residues. The CDR3 region has the DNA TGCGCCAGCAGCGACAGCTACACCGGGGAGCTGTTTTTT. Amino acid sequence: CASSDSYTGELFF.

The V gene is TRBV21-1, the J gene TRBJ2-7; TRBD2 is taken as the D call from the table, unchecked against the DNA. TRBV21-1 is labeled a pseudogene. The CDR3 runs 18 residues. CDR3 loop: CASSKNLWGDFLGYEQYF. The CDR3 nucleotides are TGTGCCAGCAGCAAGAATTTGTGGGGGGATTTTTTAGGGTACGAGCAGTACTTC.

The V and J genes are TRBV23-1 and TRBJ1-2; maybe TRBD1 (5 bases). TRBV23-1 is an ORF for which the function is uncertain. The ends were cut back, 3 bases at V and 2 bases at J, with 13 bases in the middle. The CDR3 consists of 15 residues. CDR3 in DNA: TGCGCCAGCAGTCACCCTGGGGGGGAAAACTATGGCTACACCTTC. Protein sequence: CASSHPGGENYGYTF.

This rearrangement joins TRBV15 to TRBJ1-2; D not resolved. This CDR3 is built from 12 residues. V shed 5 bases and J shed 5 bases, with 9 bases lying between them. In germline, CDR1 is LNHNV, CDR2 YYDKDF (reference sequence). CDR3 in amino acids: CATSAELYGYTF. The CDR3, as DNA: TGTGCCACCAGCGCGGAGCTATATGGCTACACCTTC.